The 12 T cell receptor beta chains presented below share a single source sample, sequenced in a study of blood T cell repertoires in COVID-19. Method: immunoSEQ multiplex PCR; TCRdb's copy keeps in-frame clones and lacks some. The repertoire holds around 47,000 clones, with around 81% as singletons. The sequenced sample was peripheral blood. The receptors shown here come from a man between 65 and 85 years old with active COVID-19.

V and J are TRBV4-3 and TRBJ2-1; 9 nucleotides align to TRBD1. From germline, CDR1 is LGHNA and CDR2 YSLEER. CDR3 length: 14 amino acids. With V trimmed by 4 bases and J by 7 bases, 5 bases remained unmatched. CDR3 DNA: TGCGCCAGCAGCCCCCGGGACAGGGATAATGAGCAGTTCTTC. As protein: CASSPRDRDNEQFF.

The table lists this clone with a few counts. The J gene is TRBJ1-3, the V gene TRBV28; unclear D gene. Germline CDR1 is MDHEN and CDR2 is SYDVKM. Trimming took 3 bases from V and 4 from J, leaving 19 bases between them. The CDR3 is made up of 17 amino acids. CDR3 region: CASSLYLNTAAGNTIYF. The CDR3 coding sequence is TGTGCCAGCAGTTTGTACTTGAATACAGCGGCCGGAAACACCATATATTTT.

This chain uses TRBV7-9 with TRBJ2-3; 8 bases line up with TRBD2. The CDR3 length is 17 residues. The junction had 12 bases not matched to a gene; V was cut back by 5 bases and J by 2 bases. In germline, CDR1 is SEHNR, CDR2 FQNEAQ (reference sequence). The CDR3, as DNA: TGTGCCAGCAGCCGGGAAGGCGGGGGGCTAACCACAGATACGCAGTATTTT. Translated, it gives CASSREGGGLTTDTQYF.

This clone was counted a single time. This sequence joins TRBV5-6 and TRBJ2-2; 10 bases agree with TRBD1. Germline V lookup: CDR1 SGHDT, CDR2 YYEEEE. The CDR3 is 15 residues long. Germline trimming cut 4 bases from V and 6 bases from J; bases unmatched to any gene: 6. The CDR3 is CASSAGTGDSGELFF. The CDR3 nucleotides read TGTGCCAGCAGCGCCGGGACAGGGGATTCCGGGGAGCTGTTTTTT.

This chain connects TRBV5-6 to TRBJ2-1; the D gene is possibly TRBD1 (6 bases). V was shortened by 10 bases and J by 7 bases, with 18 bases between the two germline ends. CDR3 length: 13 amino acids. Germline V lookup: CDR1 SGHDT, CDR2 YYEEEE. CDR3 residues: CASTQQGWNEQFF. CDR3 bases: TGTGCCTCCACCCAACAGGGTTGGAATGAGCAGTTCTTC.

The chain has TRBV7-9 and TRBJ2-7; TRBD1 aligns across 12 bases. This CDR3 is 15 amino acids long. The ends lost 5 bases at V and 7 bases at J; junction bases unmatched: 9. Germline values: CDR1 SEHNR, CDR2 FQNEAQ (reference sequence). DNA for the CDR3: TGTGCCAGCAGCCGGGGACAGGGGGCAATGGGGGAGCAGTACTTC. Translating it yields CASSRGQGAMGEQYF.

This rearrangement joins TRBV28 to TRBJ2-2; 13 positions match TRBD2. Germline lookup yields CDR1 MDHEN and CDR2 SYDVKM. The J segment lost 4 bases and the V segment lost 3 bases, leaving 5 bases of the junction unmatched. CDR3 length equals 17 residues. Here the CDR3 reads CASSLPGLAGLTGELFF. The CDR3 DNA reads TGTGCCAGCAGTTTGCCGGGACTAGCGGGACTCACCGGGGAGCTGTTTTTT.

V is TRBV18 and J is TRBJ2-7; TRBD1 aligns across 8 bases. The CDR3 spans 15 residues. V dropped 4 bases and J dropped 0; count of bases not matched to a gene: 5. Per germline, CDR1 KGHSH and CDR2 LQKENI. CDR3 in DNA: TGTGCCAGCTCACTTGGGACAGGCCACTCCTACGAGCAGTACTTC. Protein product: CASSLGTGHSYEQYF.

This clone was seen many times. This sequence joins TRBV6-2 or TRBV6-3 and TRBJ2-6; D ambiguous. Germline assignment: CDR1 MNHEY and CDR2 SVGEGT. Between the trimmed V and J ends, which lost 1 base and 0 bases, there was a span of 7 bases. The length of the CDR3 is 16 residues. The CDR3 loop is CASSYWLISGANVLTF. The CDR3 nucleotides read TGTGCCAGCAGTTACTGGCTGATCTCTGGGGCCAACGTCCTGACTTTC.

This chain uses TRBV9 with TRBJ1-1; weak D call: TRBD1 (6 bases). Germline V gene data show CDR1 as SGDLS and CDR2 as YYNGEE. The germline V and J ends were trimmed by 6 bases and 2 bases, with 14 bases remaining between them. The CDR3 has 14 amino acids. The CDR3 nucleotides read TGTGCCAGCACTGCTTCAGGGGCAAACACTGAAGCTTTCTTT. It translates to CASTASGANTEAFF.

V is TRBV28 and J is TRBJ2-7; 8 bases match TRBD1. The junction had 8 bases not matched to a gene; V was cut back by 10 bases and J by 0 bases. The germline gives CDR1 MDHEN, CDR2 SYDVKM. The CDR3 totals 14 residues. The CDR3 bases are TGTGCCACCTTAGGGACAGGACACTCCTACGAGCAGTACTTC. As protein: CATLGTGHSYEQYF.

The chain couples TRBV11-2 to TRBJ2-1; 13 nucleotides agree with TRBD2. The CDR3 runs to 16 residues. V trimming: 4 bases; J trimming: 1 base; junction bases outside the gene matches: 1. From germline, CDR1 is SGHAT and CDR2 FQNNGV. This CDR3 reads CASSSGLAGSYNEQFF. The CDR3 nucleotides read TGTGCCAGCAGCTCGGGACTAGCGGGGTCCTACAATGAGCAGTTCTTC.